Here is one TCR beta chain with its context. Adults between roughly 18 and 95 years of age took part from under 30 US areas. The table came from immunoSEQ multiplex PCR; TCRdb's copy has only in-frame clones and leaves some out. The sample contains roughly 220,000 clones, approximately 90% of which appear only once. The source of the sample is a study of blood T cell repertoires in COVID-19. Study at large: T cells, B-cell-depleted T cells, or PBMCs provided the cDNA or gDNA that served as material.

The trim removed 3 bases at V and 6 bases at J, leaving 11 bases unmatched. Germline V CDR1 and CDR2: LNHDA, SQIVND (reference sequence). The CDR3 totals 16 residues. The chain has TRBV19 and TRBJ2-3; 8 nucleotides line up with TRBD1. What was sequenced was PBMCs or T cells enriched from blood (not recorded which). The source of this sequence is a woman in her forties with acute COVID-19. The CDR3: CASSIIPGQGADTQYF. Written as DNA, the CDR3 is TGTGCCAGTAGTATTATCCCCGGACAGGGAGCGGATACGCAGTATTTT.